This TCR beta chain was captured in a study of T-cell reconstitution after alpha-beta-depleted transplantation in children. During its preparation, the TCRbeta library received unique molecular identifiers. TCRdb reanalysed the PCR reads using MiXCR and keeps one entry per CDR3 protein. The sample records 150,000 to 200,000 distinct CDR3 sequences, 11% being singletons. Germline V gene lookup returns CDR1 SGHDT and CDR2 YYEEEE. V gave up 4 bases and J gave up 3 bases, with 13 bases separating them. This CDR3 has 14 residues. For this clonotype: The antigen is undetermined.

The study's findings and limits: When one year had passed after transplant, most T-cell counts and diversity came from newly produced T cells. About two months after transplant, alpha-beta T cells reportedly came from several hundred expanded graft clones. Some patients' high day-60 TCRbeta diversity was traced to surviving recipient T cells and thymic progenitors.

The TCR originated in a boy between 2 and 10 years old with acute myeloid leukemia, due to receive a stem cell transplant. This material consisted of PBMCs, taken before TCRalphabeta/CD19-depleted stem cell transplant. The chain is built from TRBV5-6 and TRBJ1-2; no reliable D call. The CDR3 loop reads CASSARTGDYGYTF. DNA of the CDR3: TGTGCCAGCAGCGCTAGGACGGGAGACTATGGCTACACCTTC.